This T cell receptor beta chain was sequenced during a study of blood T cell repertoires in COVID-19. About the study: Material from acute and convalescent COVID-19 was sourced from the United States, Italy and Spain. PBMCs, B-cell-depleted T cells, or T cells were the source of the cDNA or gDNA that made up the material.

Methods used by the authors: How many nucleated cells were present was estimated from reference gene primer amplification. The method was immunoSEQ multiplex PCR; TCRdb's version includes in-frame clones alone and lacks a portion of them. The D gene and trimming were derived from the DNA, and the V and J assignments and clone size from that table. The profile shows approximately 200,000 clones, 88% of them singletons. Germline V gene sequence: CDR1 LNHDA, CDR2 SQIVND (reference sequence). This CDR3 is 14 amino acids long. V lost 0 bases and J lost 6, with 12 bases in between. This chain connects TRBV19 to TRBJ2-7; possible D gene TRBD2, 6 bases. The receptor was isolated from a woman between 55 and 75 years old with acute or convalescent COVID-19. The source material was peripheral blood. The DNA for the CDR3 is TGTGCCAGTAGTATAGATCATCGGGGGTCCGAGCAGTACTTC. The encoded protein is CASSIDHRGSEQYF. The entire variable domain, with the rest obtained from reference TRBV19 and TRBJ2-7, is as follows: DGGITQSPKYLFRKEGQNVTLSCEQNLNHDAMYWYRQDPGQGLRLIYYSQIVNDFQKGDIAEGYSVSREKKESFPLTVTSAQKNPTAFYLCASSIDHRGSEQYFGPGTRLTVT.